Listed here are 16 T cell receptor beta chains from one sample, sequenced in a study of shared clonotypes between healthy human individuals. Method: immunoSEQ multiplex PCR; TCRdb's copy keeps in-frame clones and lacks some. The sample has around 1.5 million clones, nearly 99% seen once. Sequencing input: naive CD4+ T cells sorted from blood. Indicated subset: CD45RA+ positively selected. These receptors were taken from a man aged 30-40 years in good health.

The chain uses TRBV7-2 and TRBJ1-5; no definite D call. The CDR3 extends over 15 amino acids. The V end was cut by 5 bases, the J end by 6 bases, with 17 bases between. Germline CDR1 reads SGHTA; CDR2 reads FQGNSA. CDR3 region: CASSPVVNAAQPQHF. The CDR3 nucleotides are TGTGCCAGCAGCCCAGTCGTGAATGCCGCTCAGCCCCAGCATTTT. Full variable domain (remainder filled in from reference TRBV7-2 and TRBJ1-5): GAGVSQSPSNKVTEKGKDVELRCDPISGHTALYWYRQSLGQGLEFLIYFQGNSAPDKSGLPSDRFSAERTGGSVSTLTIQRTQQEDSAVYLCASSPVVNAAQPQHFGDGTRLSIL.

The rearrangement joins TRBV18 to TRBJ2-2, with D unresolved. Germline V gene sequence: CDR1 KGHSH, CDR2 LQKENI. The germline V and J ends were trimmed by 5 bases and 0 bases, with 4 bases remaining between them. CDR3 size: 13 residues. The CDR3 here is CASSASNTGELFF. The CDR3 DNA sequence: TGTGCCAGCTCAGCCTCGAACACCGGGGAGCTGTTTTTT.

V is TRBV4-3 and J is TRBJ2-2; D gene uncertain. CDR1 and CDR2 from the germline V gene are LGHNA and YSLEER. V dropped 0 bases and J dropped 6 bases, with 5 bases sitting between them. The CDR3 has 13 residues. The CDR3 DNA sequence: TGCGCCAGCAGCCAAGATTTTGCCGGGGAGCTGTTTTTT. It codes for CASSQDFAGELFF.

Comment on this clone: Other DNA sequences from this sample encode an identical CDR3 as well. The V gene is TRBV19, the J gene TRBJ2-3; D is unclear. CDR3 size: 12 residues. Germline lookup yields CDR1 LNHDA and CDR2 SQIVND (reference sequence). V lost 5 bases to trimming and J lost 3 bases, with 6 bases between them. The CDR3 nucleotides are TGTGCCAGTAGTGGATCAACAGATACGCAGTATTTT. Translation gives CASSGSTDTQYF.

The CDR3 region has the DNA TGTGCCAGCAGTTACCTATTATCCGGTCTAGATACTCTGCCCCTCGGCTACGAGCAGTACTTC. It codes for CASSYLLSGLDTLPLGYEQYF. This chain links TRBV6-7 with TRBJ2-7; D remains unclear. TRBV6-7 is an ORF, and what it does is uncertain. The V end was cut by 2 bases, the J end by 3 bases, with 32 bases between. The CDR3 extends over 21 amino acids.

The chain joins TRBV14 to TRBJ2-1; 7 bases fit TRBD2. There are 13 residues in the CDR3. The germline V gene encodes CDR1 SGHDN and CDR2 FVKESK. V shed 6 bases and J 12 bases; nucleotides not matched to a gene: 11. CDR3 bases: TGTGCCAGCAGTCCCATCCCGGGGGGAGGGCAGTTCTTC. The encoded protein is CASSPIPGGGQFF.

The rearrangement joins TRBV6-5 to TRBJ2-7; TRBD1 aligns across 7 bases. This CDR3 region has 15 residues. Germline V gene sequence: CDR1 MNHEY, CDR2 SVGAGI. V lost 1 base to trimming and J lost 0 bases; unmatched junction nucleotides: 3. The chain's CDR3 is CASSYYRGFSYEQYF. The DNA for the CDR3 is TGTGCCAGCAGTTACTACAGGGGATTCTCCTACGAGCAGTACTTC.

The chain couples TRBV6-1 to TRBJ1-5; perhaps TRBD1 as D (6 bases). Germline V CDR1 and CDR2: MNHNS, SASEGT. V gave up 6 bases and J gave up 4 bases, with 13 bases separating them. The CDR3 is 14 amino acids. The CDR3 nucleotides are TGTGCCAGCAGAGCAGGGGTACGAAATCAGCCCCAGCATTTT. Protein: CASRAGVRNQPQHF.

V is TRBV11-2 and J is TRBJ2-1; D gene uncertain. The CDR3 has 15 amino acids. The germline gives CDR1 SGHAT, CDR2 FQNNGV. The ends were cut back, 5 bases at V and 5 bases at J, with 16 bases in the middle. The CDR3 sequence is CASSRPQRYNNEQFF. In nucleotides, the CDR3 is TGTGCCAGCAGCCGCCCACAAAGATACAACAATGAGCAGTTCTTC.

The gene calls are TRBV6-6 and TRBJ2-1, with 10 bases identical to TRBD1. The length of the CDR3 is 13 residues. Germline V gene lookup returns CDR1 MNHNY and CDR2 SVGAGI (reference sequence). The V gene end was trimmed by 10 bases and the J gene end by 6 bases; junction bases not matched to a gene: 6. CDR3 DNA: TGTGCCACAGGGACAGGGGTAGTCAATGAGCAGTTCTTC. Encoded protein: CATGTGVVNEQFF.

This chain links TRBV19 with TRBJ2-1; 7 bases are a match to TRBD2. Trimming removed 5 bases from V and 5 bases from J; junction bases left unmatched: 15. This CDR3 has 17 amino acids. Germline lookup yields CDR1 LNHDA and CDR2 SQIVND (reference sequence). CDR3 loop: CASSPARERGPNNEQFF. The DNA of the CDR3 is TGTGCCAGTAGTCCAGCTCGGGAGCGGGGACCTAACAATGAGCAGTTCTTC.

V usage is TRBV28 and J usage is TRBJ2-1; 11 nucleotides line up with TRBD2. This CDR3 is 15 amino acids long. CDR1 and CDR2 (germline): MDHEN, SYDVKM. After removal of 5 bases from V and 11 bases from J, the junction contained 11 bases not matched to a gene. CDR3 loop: CASSLVTSGIIKQFF. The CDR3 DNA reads TGTGCCAGCAGTCTAGTGACTAGCGGGATCATAAAGCAGTTCTTC.

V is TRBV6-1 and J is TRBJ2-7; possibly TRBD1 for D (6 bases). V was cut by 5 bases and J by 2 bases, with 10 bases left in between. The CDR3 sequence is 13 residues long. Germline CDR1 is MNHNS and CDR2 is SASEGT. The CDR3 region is CASSWDMTYEQYF. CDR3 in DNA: TGTGCCAGCAGTTGGGACATGACCTACGAGCAGTACTTC.

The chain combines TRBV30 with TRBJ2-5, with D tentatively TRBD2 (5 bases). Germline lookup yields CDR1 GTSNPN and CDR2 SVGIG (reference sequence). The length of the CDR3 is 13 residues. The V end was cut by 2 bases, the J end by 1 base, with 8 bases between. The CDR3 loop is CAWSPGIQETQYF. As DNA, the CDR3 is TGTGCCTGGAGTCCCGGGATCCAAGAGACCCAGTACTTC.

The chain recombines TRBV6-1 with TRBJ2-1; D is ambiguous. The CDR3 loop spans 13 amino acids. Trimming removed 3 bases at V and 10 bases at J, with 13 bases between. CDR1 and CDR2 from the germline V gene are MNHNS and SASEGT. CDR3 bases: TGTGCCAGCAGTGACCTAGGTCTGAACGAGCAGTTCTTC. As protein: CASSDLGLNEQFF.

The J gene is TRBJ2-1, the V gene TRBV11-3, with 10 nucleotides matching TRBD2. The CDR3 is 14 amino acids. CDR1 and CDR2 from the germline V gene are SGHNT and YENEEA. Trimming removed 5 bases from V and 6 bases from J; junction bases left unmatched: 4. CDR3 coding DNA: TGTGCCAGCAGCCCCGGGACTAGCGTCAATGAGCAGTTCTTC. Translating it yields CASSPGTSVNEQFF.